The 2 T cell receptor beta chains below come from one sample, sequenced in a study of identifying expanded T cells in peripheral blood (dated by TCRdb to about 2019). Libraries were constructed by the immunoSEQ multiplex PCR assay. TCRdb took over this immuneACCESS table, retaining in-frame rearrangements with V and J assigned. Such tables are incomplete; in checked studies, under half of the missing clones stem from an unresolved V gene, and the remainder is unexplained. The sample data list 100,000 to 150,000 clones, and 86% of these were observed just once. The ten biggest clones cover about 8% of the sample. The material sequenced was blood. These receptors originate from a person between 18 and 75 years old in good health.

This clone is a singleton in its sample. The V and J genes are TRBV23-1 and TRBJ2-7; weak D call: TRBD2 (5 bases). TRBV23-1 is filed as an ORF, its function uncertain. V lost 2 bases, J lost 11 bases, and 16 bases lay in between. The CDR3 is made up of 13 amino acids. CDR3 region: CASSQPRPVGEYF. The CDR3 DNA reads as TGCGCCAGCAGTCAACCGAGGCCCGTCGGGGAGTACTTC.

This clone appeared once. In the same sample, other DNA sequences code for this CDR3. The chain is built from TRBV21-1 and TRBJ2-7; the D call TRBD1 from the table was never checked on the DNA. TRBV21-1 counts as a pseudogene. The CDR3 has 13 residues. The CDR3 region has the DNA TGTGCCAGCAGCAAGGGACAGGGGTACGAGCAGTACTTT. Encoded protein: CASSKGQGYEQYF.